This T cell receptor (beta chain) originates from a study of identical twins. Per germline, CDR1 LGHDT and CDR2 YNNKEL (reference sequence). Trimming stripped 9 bases from V and 0 bases from J, with 15 bases between. This CDR3 is built from 14 residues. Comments on this clonotype: Antigen: not known.

Template switching created a universal primer site, and the cDNA included unique molecular identifiers. MiXCR was run by TCRdb on the 5' RACE reads, yielding one entry per CDR3 protein. This table holds 1.5 million or so distinct CDR3 sequences, 32% found once. Overall study results and limits: The study reached conclusions through statistical analysis that was cross-sectional, not following the same donors. Abundant beta clonotypes from cord blood bore fewer insertions; memory repertoires lacked this pattern.

Sequenced: cord blood. This receptor was obtained from a newborn girl in good health. The genes are TRBV3-1 and TRBJ2-7; D possibly matches TRBD1 or TRBD2 (5 bases each). This CDR3 is CASGGPGSSYEQYF. In nucleotides, the CDR3 is TGTGCCAGTGGCGGGCCAGGGAGCTCCTACGAGCAGTACTTC.